The TCR beta chain described here comes from a study of T cells after yellow fever vaccination. V was shortened by 0 bases and J by 7 bases, with 21 bases between the two germline ends. CDR1 and CDR2 (germline): DFQATT, SNEGSKA (reference sequence). This CDR3 comprises 16 residues. Points from the study as a whole: Abundant bulk-population clonotypes could contaminate the FACS-sorted repertoires. Subsequent booster samples again held most clones from primary vaccination (96% CD4, about 86% CD8).

TCR cDNA was made by 5'RACE template switching, adding a universal primer site and UMIs. TCRdb passed the 5' RACE reads through MiXCR, listing each CDR3 protein once. This table holds about 240,000 distinct CDR3 sequences, less than 8.5% found once. This clonotype was recorded a few times. Its antigen is not identified. The specimen comprised CD4+ T cells sorted from PBMCs, sampled 15 days after the yellow fever booster vaccination. The rearrangement joins TRBV20-1 to TRBJ2-5, with D maybe TRBD2 (6 bases). This sequence originates from a man aged 25 to 40 who received the YFV17D yellow fever vaccine. CDR3: CSARDSGRDLSGTQYF. CDR3 DNA sequence: TGCAGTGCTAGAGATTCGGGGCGGGACCTGTCAGGGACCCAGTACTTC.